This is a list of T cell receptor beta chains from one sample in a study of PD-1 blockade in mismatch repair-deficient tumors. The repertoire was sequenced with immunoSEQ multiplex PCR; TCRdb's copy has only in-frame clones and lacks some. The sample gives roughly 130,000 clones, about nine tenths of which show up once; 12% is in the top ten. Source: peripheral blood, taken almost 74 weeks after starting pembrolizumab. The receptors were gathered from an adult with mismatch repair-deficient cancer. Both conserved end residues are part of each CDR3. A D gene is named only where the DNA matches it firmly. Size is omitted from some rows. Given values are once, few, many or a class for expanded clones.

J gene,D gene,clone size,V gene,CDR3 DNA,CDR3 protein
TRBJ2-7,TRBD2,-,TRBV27,TGTGCCAGCAGTTTAAGGGCGGGAGTACTACTCGAGCAGTACTTC,CASSLRAGVLLEQYF
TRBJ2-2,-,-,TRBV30,TGTGCCTGGATGGGTGGCGGGGAGCTGTTTTTT,CAWMGGGELFF
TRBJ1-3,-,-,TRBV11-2,TGTGCCAGCAGCCAACCCCACTCTGGAAACACCATATATTTT,CASSQPHSGNTIYF
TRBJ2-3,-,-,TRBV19,TGTGCCAGTAGTATTGGTGTAGCCAGCACAGATACGCAGTATTTT,CASSIGVASTDTQYF
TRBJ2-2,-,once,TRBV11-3,TGTGCCAGCAGCTTAGATCTTGGGGTGTTGGGGAACACCGGGGAGCTGTTTTTT,CASSLDLGVLGNTGELFF
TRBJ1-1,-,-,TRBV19,TGTGCCAGTAGTTTTCGAACCGGACACGCTGAAGCTTTCTTT,CASSFRTGHAEAFF
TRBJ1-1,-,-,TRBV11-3,TGTGCCAGCAGCTCCCCATTTCGTCTCGGGGAGAACACTGAAGCTTTCTTT,CASSSPFRLGENTEAFF
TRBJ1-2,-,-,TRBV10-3,TGTGCCATCAGTGAGACAGAAAGGGCCTATGGCTACACCTTC,CAISETERAYGYTF
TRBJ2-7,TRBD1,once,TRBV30,TGTGCCTGGACGACAGGGGCCTACGAGCAGTACTTC,CAWTTGAYEQYF
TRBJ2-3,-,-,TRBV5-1,TGCGCCAGCAGCGTGGGACGGGGAACAGATACGCAGTATTTT,CASSVGRGTDTQYF
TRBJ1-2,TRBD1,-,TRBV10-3,TGTGCCATCAGCGTACAACCGACAGGGTATCGTGGCTACACCTTC,CAISVQPTGYRGYTF
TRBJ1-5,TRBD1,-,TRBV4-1,TGCGCCAGCAGCCGCCAACAGGGGCCCAATCAGCCCCAGCATTTT,CASSRQQGPNQPQHF
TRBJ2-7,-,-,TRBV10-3,TGTGCCATCAGTGGCAATGCCTACGAGCAGTACTTC,CAISGNAYEQYF
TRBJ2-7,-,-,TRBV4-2,TGTGCCAGCAGCCAAGTGGATGGGAGTTCCTACGAGCAGTACTTC,CASSQVDGSSYEQYF
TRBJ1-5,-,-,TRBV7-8,TGTGCCAGCAGCTCCTCGGGGGGATCCAATCAGCCCCAGCATTTT,CASSSSGGSNQPQHF
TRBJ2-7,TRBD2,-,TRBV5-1,TGCGCCAGCAGTAAGGGCGGGAGGTTCAACGAGCAGTACTTC,CASSKGGRFNEQYF
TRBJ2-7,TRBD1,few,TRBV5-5,TGTGCCAGCAGCTCCGGGACAGGGGGATTGAAGCAGTACTTC,CASSSGTGGLKQYF
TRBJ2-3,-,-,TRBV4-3,TGCGCCAGCAGCCAATATTACCTATCTAGCGAGGAGACAGATACGCAGTATTTT,CASSQYYLSSEETDTQYF
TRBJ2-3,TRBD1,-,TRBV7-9,TGTGCCAGCAGCCGACAGGGGAGCACAGATACGCAGTATTTT,CASSRQGSTDTQYF
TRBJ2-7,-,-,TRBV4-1,TGCGCCAGCAGCCAAGTTCGGGGCTACGAGCAGTACTTC,CASSQVRGYEQYF
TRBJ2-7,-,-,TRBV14,TGTGCCAGCAGCCAAGGCGTTCTCGGCGAGCAGTACTTC,CASSQGVLGEQYF
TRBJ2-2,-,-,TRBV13,TGTGCCAGCAGCTTAGTTGGAGCTATGAACACCGGGGAGCTGTTTTTT,CASSLVGAMNTGELFF
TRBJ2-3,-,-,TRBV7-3,TGTGCCAGCAGCTTAGAGGGGTTTAGCACAGATACGCAGTATTTT,CASSLEGFSTDTQYF
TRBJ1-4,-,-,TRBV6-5,TGTGCCAGCAGACCCGACGGAGCAACTAATGAAAAACTGTTTTTT,CASRPDGATNEKLFF
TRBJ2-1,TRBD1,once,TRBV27,TGTGCCAGCACCGAAGCGGGACAGGGTTCTAATGAGCAGTTCTTC,CASTEAGQGSNEQFF
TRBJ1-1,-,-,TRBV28,TGTGCCGTAGGGGAGTTGGACACTGAAGCTTTCTTT,CAVGELDTEAFF
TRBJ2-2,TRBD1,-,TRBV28,TGTGCCAGCAGTAGATCGGGGACAGGGGCTGCCGGGGAGCTGTTTTTT,CASSRSGTGAAGELFF
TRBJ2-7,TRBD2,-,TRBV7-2,TGTGCCAGCAGCTTAGAGGTACTAGCGGGCGGGGTCGAGCAGTACTTC,CASSLEVLAGGVEQYF
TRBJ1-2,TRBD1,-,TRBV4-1,TGCGCCAGCAGCCAAGACCCCACAGGGGGTTGGTATGGCTACACCTTC,CASSQDPTGGWYGYTF
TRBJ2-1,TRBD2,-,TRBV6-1,TGTGCCGGGTGGAGCGGGAACAATGAGCAGTTCTTC,CAGWSGNNEQFF
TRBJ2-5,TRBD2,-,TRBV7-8,TGTGCCAGCAGCCCGGGGACTAGCGGGGGGGAGACCCAGTACTTC,CASSPGTSGGETQYF
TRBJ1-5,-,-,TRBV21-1,TGTGCCAGCAGCAAGGCCGGGACAGGGATTCAGCCCCAGCATTTT,CASSKAGTGIQPQHF
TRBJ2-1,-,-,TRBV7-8,TGTGCCAGCAGCTTAAGGGGCCCGGCCACCCTTTGGGATGAGCAGTTCTTC,CASSLRGPATLWDEQFF
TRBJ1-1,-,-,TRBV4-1,TGCGCCAGCAGCGGGGGTGGCAGGGGAGGTACTGAAGCTTTCTTT,CASSGGGRGGTEAFF
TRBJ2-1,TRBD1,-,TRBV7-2,TGTGCCAGCAGAGAACAGGGGGCCGGACTCAGTGAGCAGTTCTTC,CASREQGAGLSEQFF
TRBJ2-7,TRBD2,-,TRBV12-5,TGTGCTAGTTGGGAGGCGGGGGGCCACTACGAGCAGTACTTC,CASWEAGGHYEQYF
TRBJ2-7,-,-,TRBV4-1,TGCGCCAGCAGCCAACGAGAGGATGGTGTCCACGAGCAGTACTTC,CASSQREDGVHEQYF
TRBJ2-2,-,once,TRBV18,TGTGCCAGCTCACTCTCTGGAGGGGAGCTGTTTTTT,CASSLSGGELFF
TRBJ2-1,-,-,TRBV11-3,TGTGCCAGCAGCCTAGCCGGTACTGAGCAGTTCTTC,CASSLAGTEQFF
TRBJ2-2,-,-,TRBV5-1,TGCGCCAGCAGCTTGGGGAGCGGGGAGCTGTTTTTT,CASSLGSGELFF
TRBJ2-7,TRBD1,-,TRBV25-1,TGTGCCAGCAGCCCGACAGGGGGACAGGGTAGCGAGCAGTACTTC,CASSPTGGQGSEQYF
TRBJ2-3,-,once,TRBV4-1,TGCGCCAGCAGCCAATTTAGCCGGGGTACAGATACGCAGTATTTT,CASSQFSRGTDTQYF
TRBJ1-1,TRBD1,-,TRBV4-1,TGCGCCAGCAGCCAAGTTAGTTTGGGACAGGGAGAAGGTCCAACCGGCACTGAAGCTTTCTTT,CASSQVSLGQGEGPTGTEAFF
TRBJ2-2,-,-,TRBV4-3,TGCGCCAGCAGCCAAGAACCACCGACCGGGGAGCTGTTTTTT,CASSQEPPTGELFF
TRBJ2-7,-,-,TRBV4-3,TGCGCCAGCAGTAAGGGAAAAACAGGGAACTACGAGCAGTACTTC,CASSKGKTGNYEQYF
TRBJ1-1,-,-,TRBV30,TGTGCCTGGATTAAGATTAAGAACACTGAAGCTTTCTTT,CAWIKIKNTEAFF